Below are 23 T cell receptor beta chains sequenced from a single sample in a study of Graves' ophthalmopathy and Graves' hyperthyroidism. RNA transcripts yielded amplified TCR beta CDR3 regions. HTBI primers primed a first-round RT-PCR, and a second-round multiplex PCR followed. TCRdb analysed the multiplex PCR reads with MiXCR anew, one entry per CDR3 protein. The table has 210,000 or so distinct CDR3 sequences, about 32% seen once. Sequencing input: peripheral blood. Receptors were obtained from a man aged 50-59 years with Graves' ophthalmopathy.

This clonotype has only a few counts. The chain has TRBV7-2 and TRBJ1-6; D is possibly TRBD1 (5 bases). This CDR3 spans 15 amino acids. V was pared by 5 bases and J by 7 bases, with 15 bases between. CDR1 is SGHTA, CDR2 FQGNSA, per germline. This chain's CDR3 is CASSDRDGGNSPLHF. DNA for the CDR3: TGTGCCAGCAGCGACCGGGACGGTGGGAATTCACCCCTCCACTTT.

The chain couples TRBV30 to TRBJ1-2; unclear D gene. V lost 7 bases and J lost 3, with 9 bases in between. The CDR3 covers 11 residues. Germline CDR1 GTSNPN, CDR2 SVGIG (reference sequence). The CDR3 bases are TGTGCCTTCGGGATCTACTATGGCTACACCTTC. Its protein product is CAFGIYYGYTF.

This clonotype was seen only once. The rearrangement uses TRBV6-1 and TRBJ2-7; D remains ambiguous. Germline CDR1 reads MNHNS; CDR2 reads SASEGT. The CDR3 is 11 amino acids. The germline V and J ends were trimmed by 1 base and 13 bases, with 11 bases remaining between them. The CDR3: CASSEVLAFYF. For the CDR3, the DNA is TGTGCCAGCAGTGAAGTTTTGGCATTCTACTTC.

This clonotype was detected ten times or more. The gene calls are TRBV25-1 and TRBJ1-1; possibly TRBD1 for D (6 bases). Trimming pared 1 base from V and 9 bases from J, leaving 9 bases between. Germline CDR1 MGHDK, CDR2 SYGVNS. The CDR3 extends over 12 amino acids. CDR3 sequence: CASSEWGDKAFF. The CDR3 nucleotides are TGTGCCAGCAGTGAATGGGGGGACAAAGCTTTCTTT.

This clonotype was seen repeatedly, ten times or more. CDR3 residues: CASSLSQGYGTEAFF. CDR3 bases: TGTGCCAGCAGCTTGTCTCAGGGTTATGGCACTGAAGCTTTCTTT. The chain links TRBV5-5 to TRBJ1-1, with D tentatively TRBD1 (5 bases). CDR3 length: 15 amino acids. Trimming took off 1 base at V and 4 bases at J, with 14 bases between the two ends. Germline values: CDR1 SGHKS, CDR2 YYEKEE (reference sequence).

The gene calls are TRBV28 and TRBJ1-2; perhaps TRBD1 as D (5 bases). V dropped 8 bases and J dropped 3 bases, with 16 bases sitting between them. CDR1 MDHEN and CDR2 SYDVKM come from the germline V gene. The CDR3 loop spans 14 amino acids. In DNA, the CDR3 is TGTGCCAGCCGCCCTGGGCCGGGGCACTATGGCTACACCTTC. Its translation: CASRPGPGHYGYTF.

The table lists this clonotype with many counts. The chain couples TRBV20-1 to TRBJ1-3; tentatively, D is TRBD1 (6 bases). Trimming removed 4 bases from V and 4 bases from J, with 20 bases in between. Germline V gene sequence: CDR1 DFQATT, CDR2 SNEGSKA (reference sequence). The CDR3 spans 16 residues. CDR3 region: CSATPSGGERGNTIYF. The CDR3 region has the DNA TGCAGTGCTACACCATCCGGGGGCGAGAGGGGAAACACCATATATTTT.

This clonotype was observed many times. The chain joins TRBV28 to TRBJ2-7; TRBD2 is a possible D gene (5 bases). Germline assignment: CDR1 MDHEN and CDR2 SYDVKM. The V gene lost 2 bases and the J gene lost 3 bases, with 17 bases spanning the gap. This CDR3 comprises 16 residues. CDR3 nucleotide sequence: TGTGCCAGCAGTTTACCGACCTCCCTGGGAGACTACGAGCAGTACTTC. This gives the protein CASSLPTSLGDYEQYF.

This clonotype was observed at least ten times. The chain couples TRBV19 to TRBJ1-5; 7 nucleotides match TRBD1. The V gene's germline CDR1 is LNHDA and CDR2 SQIVND (reference sequence). This CDR3 has 15 amino acids. V lost 5 bases and J lost 1; bases outside the gene matches: 5. This CDR3 reads CASSSTGYSNQPQHF. The CDR3, as DNA: TGTGCCAGTAGTTCGACAGGGTACAGCAATCAGCCCCAGCATTTT. Combining the CDR3 with reference TRBV19 and TRBJ1-5 gives the whole variable domain DGGITQSPKYLFRKEGQNVTLSCEQNLNHDAMYWYRQDPGQGLRLIYYSQIVNDFQKGDIAEGYSVSREKKESFPLTVTSAQKNPTAFYLCASSSTGYSNQPQHFGDGTRLSIL.

This chain joins TRBV12-3 or TRBV12-4 and TRBJ2-7; a weak D match, TRBD1 (6 bases). The CDR3 has 15 amino acids. The ends were cut back, 5 bases at V and 1 base at J, with 15 bases in the middle. CDR3 DNA: TGTGCCAGCAGTAACTCCCCGGACAGATCCTACGAGCAGTACTTC. Encoded protein: CASSNSPDRSYEQYF.

Turning to this clonotype: The junction does not match germline at one end; this may be a read error. J is TRBJ2-6 and V is TRBV10-3; TRBD2 matches at 7 bases. The CDR3 covers 18 residues. The V gene's germline CDR1 is ENHRY and CDR2 SYGVKD. The DNA for the CDR3 is TGTGCCAGCAGTGAGTCGGGAGGAGCCTTCCTTGGGGCCAACGTCCTGACTTTC. Protein product: CASSESGGAFLGANVLTF.

This clonotype was detected ten times or more. DNA for the CDR3: TGTGCCAGCAGTACAGGGATACGTCCAGGAGCTTTCTTT. It encodes CASSTGIRPGAFF. V usage is TRBV28 and J usage is TRBJ1-1, with a tentative D call TRBD1 (6 bases). CDR1 is MDHEN and CDR2 is SYDVKM in the germline V gene. The CDR3 loop spans 13 amino acids. Trimming cost V 5 bases and J 10 bases, with 17 bases left between them. Looking up the rest from reference TRBV28 and TRBJ1-1 gives the full variable domain: DVKVTQSSRYLVKRTGEKVFLECVQDMDHENMFWYRQDPGLGLRLIYFSYDVKMKEKGDIPEGYSVSREKKERFSLILESASTNQTSMYLCASSTGIRPGAFFGQGTRLTVV.

This clonotype occurred once. The chain is built from TRBV15 and TRBJ1-1; D is uncertain. The germline V and J ends were trimmed by 3 bases and 1 base, with 6 bases remaining between them. CDR1 and CDR2 from the germline V gene are LNHNV and YYDKDF (reference sequence). The CDR3 extends over 13 amino acids. The CDR3 reads CATSRSANTEAFF. The CDR3, as DNA: TGTGCCACCAGCAGGTCGGCGAACACTGAAGCTTTCTTT.

The table lists this clonotype with many counts. This rearrangement joins TRBV6-2 or TRBV6-3 to TRBJ2-5, with D possibly TRBD2 on 5 matching bases. With 6 bases removed from V and 5 bases from J, the gap between germline ends came to 13 bases. The CDR3 has 13 amino acids. Germline CDR1 is MNHEY and CDR2 is SVGEGT. The CDR3 DNA follows: TGTGCCAGCAGCGGACTTCGGAGGGAGACCCAGTACTTC. It translates to CASSGLRRETQYF.

This clonotype appeared a single time. This chain joins TRBV20-1 and TRBJ2-1; D may be TRBD1 or TRBD2 (5 bases each). Trimming removed 3 bases from V and 9 bases from J, with 15 bases in between. The CDR3 consists of 13 residues. From germline, CDR1 is DFQATT and CDR2 SNEGSKA (reference sequence). The CDR3, as DNA: TGCAGTGCTAGGGGGGTTAAGGGGTTTGAGCAGTTCTTC. It specifies CSARGVKGFEQFF.

This clonotype came up many times. V is TRBV19 and J is TRBJ1-5, with unresolved D. The ends were cut back, 5 bases at V and 1 base at J, with 9 bases in the middle. CDR1 and CDR2 from the germline V gene are LNHDA and SQIVND (reference sequence). The CDR3 is 14 residues long. CDR3 DNA sequence: TGTGCCAGTAGTGGGGTTAGGAGCAATCAGCCCCAGCATTTT. This sequence encodes CASSGVRSNQPQHF.

This clonotype was seen ten or more times. The rearrangement links TRBV20-1 to TRBJ2-7; TRBD2 agrees at 13 bases. With 4 bases clipped from V and 7 bases from J, the junction kept 7 bases outside the gene matches. This CDR3 comprises 14 residues. CDR1 and CDR2 (germline): DFQATT, SNEGSKA (reference sequence). CDR3 amino acids: CSAKLAGGFGEQYF. In DNA form, the CDR3 reads TGCAGTGCTAAACTAGCGGGAGGGTTTGGGGAGCAGTACTTC.

The V and J genes are TRBV6-2 or TRBV6-3 and TRBJ1-1; TRBD1 aligns across 7 bases. Trimming took 6 bases from V and 1 from J; bases not matched to a gene: 11. CDR1 and CDR2 (germline): MNHEY, SVGEGT. The CDR3 runs 16 residues. Written as DNA, the CDR3 is TGTGCCAGCAGCCCAGCCCAACAGGGGCCGAACACTGAAGCTTTCTTT. Its protein product is CASSPAQQGPNTEAFF.

This clonotype was detected many times. The V call is TRBV6-1, the J call TRBJ2-2; D gene ambiguous. Per the germline V gene, CDR1 is MNHNS and CDR2 is SASEGT. The CDR3 runs 11 residues. Trimming removed 7 bases from V and 6 bases from J, with 6 bases in between. CDR3 in DNA: TGTGCCAGCATGAGGCCCGGGGAGCTGTTTTTT. Protein sequence: CASMRPGELFF.

This clonotype was picked up many times. V and J are TRBV27 and TRBJ2-5, with 11 bases lining up with TRBD2. Germline CDR1 MNHEY, CDR2 SMNVEV (reference sequence). J gave up 5 bases and V 5 bases, and 7 bases lay outside the gene matches. The CDR3 totals 15 residues. CDR3 DNA: TGTGCCAGCAGTGATAGCGGGAGGGCCCCCGAGACCCAGTACTTC. It specifies CASSDSGRAPETQYF.

This clonotype has at least ten counts. The chain couples TRBV20-1 to TRBJ1-5; no clear D gene. The germline CDR1 and CDR2 sequences are DFQATT and SNEGSKA (reference sequence). Trimming shortened V by 6 bases and J by 2 bases, and 5 bases separated the two germline ends. The CDR3 has 11 residues. The CDR3 DNA is TGCAGTGCAGAGGGCAATCAGCCCCAGCATTTT. The encoded protein is CSAEGNQPQHF.

At least ten counts were recorded for this clonotype. V usage is TRBV4-1 and J usage is TRBJ1-3; possibly TRBD1 for D (5 bases). CDR1 and CDR2 (germline): MGHRA, YSYEKL. This CDR3 has 17 residues. V lost 3 bases, J lost 0 bases, and 15 bases lay in between. The CDR3 here is CASSQDQQVISGNTIYF. The CDR3 nucleotides read TGCGCCAGCAGCCAGGATCAACAGGTTATCTCTGGAAACACCATATATTTT.

This clonotype was seen at least ten times. The chain couples TRBV3-1 to TRBJ2-6; 11 bases match TRBD2. Trimming took 6 bases from V and 0 from J; bases not matched to a gene: 4. Germline V gene lookup returns CDR1 LGHDT and CDR2 YNNKEL (reference sequence). There are 17 residues in the CDR3. DNA of the CDR3: TGTGCCAGCAGAGGGACTAGCGGAACCTCTGGGGCCAACGTCCTGACTTTC. Its translation: CASRGTSGTSGANVLTF.